This T cell receptor beta chain was profiled in a study of control samples from healthy donors and cancer patients. J gave up 0 bases and V 1 base, and 4 bases lay outside the gene matches. The CDR3 covers 15 residues. The V gene's germline CDR1 is SGHDT and CDR2 YYEEEE. The assay was immunoSEQ multiplex PCR, and TCRdb's table has in-frame clones only and misses some. The sample holds 350,000 to 450,000 clones; around nine tenths are singletons and the top ten take 5% to 8%. The V and J genes are TRBV5-6 and TRBJ2-7, with 7 bases identical to TRBD1. The specimen was PBMCs. The sequence was obtained from a man aged 40-55 years with head and neck cancer. CDR3: CASSLPGGSSYEQYF. The CDR3 nucleotides read TGTGCCAGCAGCTTGCCAGGGGGAAGCTCCTACGAGCAGTACTTC.